Reported below is one TCR beta chain. This CDR3 is built from 17 residues. Trimming stripped 4 bases from V and 5 bases from J, with 22 bases between. The germline V gene encodes CDR1 SGHVS and CDR2 FNYEAQ. The time point denotes: baseline, week 1 (first vaccination visit). Treatment meaning: pre-vaccination baseline after standard-of-care therapy. Profiled with immunoSEQ multiplex PCR; TCRdb holds only in-frame clones, not every one. The data hold about 100,000 clones, with 80% observed a single time. The data belong to a study of a mutant IDH1 vaccine in newly diagnosed glioma. This TCR was recovered from a man in his forties with glioma. The chain employs TRBV7-6 and TRBJ2-3; D may be TRBD1 (5 bases). The sequencing used PBMCs, collected from a glioma patient treated with radiotherapy, temozolomide or both. Here the CDR3 reads CASSSRQGNLGKDTQYF. CDR3 bases: TGTGCCAGCAGCTCCCGGCAGGGAAACTTGGGGAAAGATACGCAGTATTTT.